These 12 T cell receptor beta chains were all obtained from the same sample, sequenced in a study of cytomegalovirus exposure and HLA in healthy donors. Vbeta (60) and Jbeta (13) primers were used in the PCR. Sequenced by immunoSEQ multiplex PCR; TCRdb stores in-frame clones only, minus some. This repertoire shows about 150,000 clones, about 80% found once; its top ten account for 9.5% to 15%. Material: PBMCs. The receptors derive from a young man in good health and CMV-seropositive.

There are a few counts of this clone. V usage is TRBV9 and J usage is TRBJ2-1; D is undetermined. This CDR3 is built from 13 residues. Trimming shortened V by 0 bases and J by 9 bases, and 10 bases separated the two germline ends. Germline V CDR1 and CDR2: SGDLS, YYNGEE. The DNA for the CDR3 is TGTGCCAGCAGCGTAGCGAGTCTTGGTGAGCAGTTCTTC. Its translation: CASSVASLGEQFF. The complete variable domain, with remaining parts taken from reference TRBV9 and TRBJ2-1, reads DSGVTQTPKHLITATGQRVTLRCSPRSGDLSVYWYQQSLDQGLQFLIQYYNGEERAKGNILERFSAQQFPDLHSELNLSSLELGDSALYFCASSVASLGEQFFGPGTRLTVL.

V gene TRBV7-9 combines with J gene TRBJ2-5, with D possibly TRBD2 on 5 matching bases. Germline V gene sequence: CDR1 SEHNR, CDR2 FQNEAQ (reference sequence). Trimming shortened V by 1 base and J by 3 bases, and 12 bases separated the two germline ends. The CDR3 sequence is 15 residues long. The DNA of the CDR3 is TGTGCCAGCAGCTTAGGTAGCGTTATCAAAGAGACCCAGTACTTC. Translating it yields CASSLGSVIKETQYF.

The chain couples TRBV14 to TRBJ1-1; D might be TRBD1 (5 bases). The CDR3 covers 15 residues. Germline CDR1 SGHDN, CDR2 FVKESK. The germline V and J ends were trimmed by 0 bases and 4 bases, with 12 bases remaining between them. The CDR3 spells CASSQDLGRATEAFF. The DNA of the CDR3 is TGTGCCAGCAGCCAAGATTTGGGCAGGGCCACTGAAGCTTTCTTT.

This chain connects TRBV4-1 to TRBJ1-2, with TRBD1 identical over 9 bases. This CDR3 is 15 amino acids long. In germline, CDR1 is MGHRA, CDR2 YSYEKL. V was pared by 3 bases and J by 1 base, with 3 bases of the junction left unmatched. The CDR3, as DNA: TGCGCCAGCAGCCAGGGGACAGGGAATAACTATGGCTACACCTTC. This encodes CASSQGTGNNYGYTF.

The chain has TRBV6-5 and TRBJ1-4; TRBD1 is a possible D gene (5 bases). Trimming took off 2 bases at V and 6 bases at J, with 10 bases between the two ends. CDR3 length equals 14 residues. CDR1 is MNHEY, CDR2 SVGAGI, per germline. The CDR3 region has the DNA TGTGCCAGCAGTTACGGGGCAGGTGATGAAAAACTGTTTTTT. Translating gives CASSYGAGDEKLFF.

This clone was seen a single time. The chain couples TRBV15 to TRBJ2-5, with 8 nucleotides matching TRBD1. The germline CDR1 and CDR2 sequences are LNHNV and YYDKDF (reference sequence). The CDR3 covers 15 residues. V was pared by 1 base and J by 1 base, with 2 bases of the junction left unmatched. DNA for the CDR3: TGTGCCACCAGCAGAGCACAGGGGGGCCAAGAGACCCAGTACTTC. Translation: CATSRAQGGQETQYF.

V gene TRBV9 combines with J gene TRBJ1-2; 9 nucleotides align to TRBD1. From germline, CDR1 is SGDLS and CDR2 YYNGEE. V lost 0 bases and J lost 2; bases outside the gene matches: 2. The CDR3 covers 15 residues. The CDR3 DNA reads TGTGCCAGCAGCGTAGTGGGACAGGGAAACTATGGCTACACCTTC. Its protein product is CASSVVGQGNYGYTF.

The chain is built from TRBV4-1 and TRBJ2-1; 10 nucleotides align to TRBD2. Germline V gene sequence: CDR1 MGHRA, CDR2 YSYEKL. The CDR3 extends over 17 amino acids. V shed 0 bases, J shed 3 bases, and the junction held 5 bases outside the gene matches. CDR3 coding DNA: TGCGCCAGCAGCCAAGATCTCTCTAGCGGGGGCTACAATGAGCAGTTCTTC. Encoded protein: CASSQDLSSGGYNEQFF.

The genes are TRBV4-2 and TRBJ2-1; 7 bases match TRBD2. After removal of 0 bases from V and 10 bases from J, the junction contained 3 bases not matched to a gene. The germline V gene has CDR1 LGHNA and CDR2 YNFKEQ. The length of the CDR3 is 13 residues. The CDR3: CASSQDIGGEQFF. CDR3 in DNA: TGTGCCAGCAGCCAAGATATCGGGGGGGAGCAGTTCTTC.

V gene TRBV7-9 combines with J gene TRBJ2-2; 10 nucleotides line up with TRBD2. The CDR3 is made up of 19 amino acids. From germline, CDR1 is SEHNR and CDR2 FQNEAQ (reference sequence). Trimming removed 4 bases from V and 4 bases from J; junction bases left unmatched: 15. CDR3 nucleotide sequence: TGTGCCAGCAGCTCCCGAAGAACTACTAGCGGGAAAAGCACCGGGGAGCTGTTTTTT. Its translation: CASSSRRTTSGKSTGELFF.

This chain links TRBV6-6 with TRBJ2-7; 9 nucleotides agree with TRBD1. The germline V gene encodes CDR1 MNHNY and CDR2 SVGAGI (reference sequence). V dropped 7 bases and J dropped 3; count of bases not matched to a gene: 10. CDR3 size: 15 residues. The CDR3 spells CASNRHSDRGYEQYF. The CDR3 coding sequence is TGTGCCAGCAATCGACATTCGGACAGGGGCTACGAGCAGTACTTC.

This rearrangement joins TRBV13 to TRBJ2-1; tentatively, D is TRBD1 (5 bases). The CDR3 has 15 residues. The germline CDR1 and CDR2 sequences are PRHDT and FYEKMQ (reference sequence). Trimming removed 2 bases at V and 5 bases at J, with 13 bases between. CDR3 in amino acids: CASSLSRAPHNEQFF. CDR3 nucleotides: TGTGCCAGCAGCTTAAGCAGGGCCCCTCACAATGAGCAGTTCTTC.